Included here is one T cell receptor (beta chain) sequence, with context. Antigen: not known. The sample comes from a study of identical twins. Overall study findings and caveats: Cord blood beta clonotypes present at high abundance carried fewer insertions; no such pattern appeared in memory repertoires. Twins shared out-of-frame alpha sequences with excess low generation probability.

TCRdb processed the 5' RACE reads anew with MiXCR; each CDR3 protein has one entry. The sample consists of 450,000 to 600,000 distinct CDR3 sequences, about 22% of them appearing once. This sample was also put to use in a study of yellow fever vaccine responses in identical twins.

This sequence was found in a woman aged 18-30 years in good health. Sequenced input: CD4+ T cells sorted from blood.

As DNA, the CDR3 is TGTGCCAGCAGCCCTAGCGGGGCCTCCTACGAGCAGTACTTC. It codes for CASSPSGASYEQYF. The V and J genes are TRBV12-3 or TRBV12-4 and TRBJ2-7; 9 nucleotides align to TRBD2. J was trimmed by 0 bases and V by 6 bases; bases with no gene match: 3. CDR3 length: 14 amino acids.